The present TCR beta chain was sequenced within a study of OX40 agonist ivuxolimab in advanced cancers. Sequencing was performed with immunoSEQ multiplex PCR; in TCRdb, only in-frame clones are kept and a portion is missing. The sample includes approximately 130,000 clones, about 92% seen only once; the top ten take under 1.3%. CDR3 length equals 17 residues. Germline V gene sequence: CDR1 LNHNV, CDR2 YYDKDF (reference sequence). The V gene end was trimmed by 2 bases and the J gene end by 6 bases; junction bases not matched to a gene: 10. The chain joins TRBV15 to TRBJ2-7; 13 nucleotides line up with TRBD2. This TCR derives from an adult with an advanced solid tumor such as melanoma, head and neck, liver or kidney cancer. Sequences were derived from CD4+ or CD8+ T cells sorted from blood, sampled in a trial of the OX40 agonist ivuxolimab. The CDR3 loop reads CATSRSGTSGAGGEQYF. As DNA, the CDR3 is TGTGCCACCAGCAGATCCGGGACTAGCGGGGCCGGGGGCGAGCAGTACTTC.